Listed below are T cell receptor beta chains from one sample, sequenced in a study of blood T cell repertoires in COVID-19. TCRdb's copy holds only in-frame clones and misses some; the assay was immunoSEQ multiplex PCR. The data hold around 300,000 clones, with about 89% observed a single time. Sequenced input: PBMCs or T cells enriched from blood (not recorded which). Receptor source: a woman aged 40 to 50 who had recovered from COVID-19. Each CDR3 is given with its conserved first and last residue. The D gene is left open where the match is weak. Expanded clones are given a class, and other clones once, few, many or no size at all.

d_call: NA; clone_size: NA; j_call: TRBJ1-5; v_call: TRBV7-2; cdr3_nt: TGTGCCAGCAGCTTGTCGCGAAGCAATCAGCCCCAGCATTTT; cdr3_aa: CASSLSRSNQPQHF
d_call: TRBD1; clone_size: NA; j_call: TRBJ1-3; v_call: TRBV5-1; cdr3_nt: TGCGCCAGCCGGACAGGGGGCATTTATGAGAGTACCATATATTTT; cdr3_aa: CASRTGGIYESTIYF
d_call: TRBD1; clone_size: NA; j_call: TRBJ1-1; v_call: TRBV5-4; cdr3_nt: TGTGCCAGCAGCTTGTCAGGGGGCCTGACTGAAGCTTTCTTT; cdr3_aa: CASSLSGGLTEAFF
d_call: NA; clone_size: NA; j_call: TRBJ1-5; v_call: TRBV2; cdr3_nt: TGTGCCAGCACCGAGGAGTCAGGGCAGCCCCAGCATTTT; cdr3_aa: CASTEESGQPQHF
d_call: TRBD1; clone_size: NA; j_call: TRBJ1-2; v_call: TRBV25-1; cdr3_nt: TGTGCCAGCAGTGAATACCCGGGACAGAAGTATGGCTACACCTTC; cdr3_aa: CASSEYPGQKYGYTF
d_call: TRBD1; clone_size: NA; j_call: TRBJ1-1; v_call: TRBV18; cdr3_nt: TGTGCCAGCCAATCCGGGACAGGGCAGAACACTGAAGCTTTCTTT; cdr3_aa: CASQSGTGQNTEAFF
d_call: NA; clone_size: NA; j_call: TRBJ2-2; v_call: TRBV5-4; cdr3_nt: TGTGCCAGCAGCTCGCAGGGGATACGGAACACCGGGGAGCTGTTTTTT; cdr3_aa: CASSSQGIRNTGELFF
d_call: NA; clone_size: NA; j_call: TRBJ2-3; v_call: TRBV7-2; cdr3_nt: TGTGCCAGCAGCTATAATAGTAGAGATACGCAGTATTTT; cdr3_aa: CASSYNSRDTQYF
d_call: NA; clone_size: NA; j_call: TRBJ1-2; v_call: TRBV30; cdr3_nt: TGTGCCTGGAGAGCAGCGCCAATCTATGGCTACACCTTC; cdr3_aa: CAWRAAPIYGYTF
d_call: NA; clone_size: NA; j_call: TRBJ1-2; v_call: TRBV19; cdr3_nt: TGTGCCAGTCAGGGTAATTTTGATGGCTACACCTTC; cdr3_aa: CASQGNFDGYTF
d_call: NA; clone_size: few; j_call: TRBJ2-1; v_call: TRBV24-1; cdr3_nt: TGTGCCACCAGTGAGTCTAGCGCTGCGAGCTACAATGAGCAGTTCTTC; cdr3_aa: CATSESSAASYNEQFF
d_call: NA; clone_size: NA; j_call: TRBJ1-4; v_call: TRBV5-1; cdr3_nt: TGCGCCAGCAGCTCTAGGGGCGGGACAACTAATGAAAAACTGTTTTTT; cdr3_aa: CASSSRGGTTNEKLFF
d_call: NA; clone_size: NA; j_call: TRBJ1-2; v_call: TRBV7-9; cdr3_nt: TGTGCCAGCAGCTCCGCGGGGGCAACTTCTGGCTACACCTTC; cdr3_aa: CASSSAGATSGYTF
d_call: NA; clone_size: once; j_call: TRBJ1-1; v_call: TRBV11-2; cdr3_nt: TGTGCCAGCAGCCCTCGGAGGGGGAACACTGAAGCTTTCTTT; cdr3_aa: CASSPRRGNTEAFF
d_call: NA; clone_size: NA; j_call: TRBJ2-1; v_call: TRBV3-1/TRBV3-2; cdr3_nt: TGTGCCAGCAGCCATTCCAACTCCTACAATGAGCAGTTCTTC; cdr3_aa: CASSHSNSYNEQFF
d_call: NA; clone_size: NA; j_call: TRBJ2-1; v_call: TRBV7-2; cdr3_nt: TGTGCCAGCAGCTTAGCCCGATTTGTGGGGAGCTCCTACAATGAGCAGTTCTTC; cdr3_aa: CASSLARFVGSSYNEQFF
d_call: TRBD1; clone_size: NA; j_call: TRBJ2-7; v_call: TRBV19; cdr3_nt: TGTGCCAGTAGTGCCTGGACAGGAGGCTACGAGCAGTACTTC; cdr3_aa: CASSAWTGGYEQYF
d_call: TRBD1; clone_size: NA; j_call: TRBJ2-1; v_call: TRBV2; cdr3_nt: TGTGCCAGCAGCCGACAGGGGGCCTACAATGAGCAGTTCTTC; cdr3_aa: CASSRQGAYNEQFF
d_call: TRBD1; clone_size: NA; j_call: TRBJ1-2; v_call: TRBV9; cdr3_nt: TGTGCCAGCAGCAGGACAGGGCATAACTATGGCTACACCTTC; cdr3_aa: CASSRTGHNYGYTF
d_call: TRBD2; clone_size: few; j_call: TRBJ2-5; v_call: TRBV2; cdr3_nt: TGTGCCAGCAGTTGGACTAGTGTGGAGACCCAGTACTTC; cdr3_aa: CASSWTSVETQYF
d_call: NA; clone_size: NA; j_call: TRBJ2-3; v_call: TRBV7-2; cdr3_nt: TGTGCCAGCAGCTTTTTCATAGACACAGATACGCAGTATTTT; cdr3_aa: CASSFFIDTDTQYF
d_call: TRBD1; clone_size: NA; j_call: TRBJ1-2; v_call: TRBV10-3; cdr3_nt: TGTGCCATCGGTGGGGGACAGGGGGACTTCTCCTTC; cdr3_aa: CAIGGGQGDFSF
d_call: NA; clone_size: NA; j_call: TRBJ2-1; v_call: TRBV7-9; cdr3_nt: TGTGCCAGCAGCTTAGATTATCGTGAGCAGTTCTTC; cdr3_aa: CASSLDYREQFF
d_call: NA; clone_size: NA; j_call: TRBJ1-2; v_call: TRBV15; cdr3_nt: TGTGCCACCAGCAGGGACAGTATCTATGGCTACACCTTC; cdr3_aa: CATSRDSIYGYTF
d_call: NA; clone_size: many; j_call: TRBJ2-1; v_call: TRBV9; cdr3_nt: TGTGCCAGCAGCGCATACGGGGGGCCTGTCAATGAGCAGTTCTTC; cdr3_aa: CASSAYGGPVNEQFF
d_call: TRBD2; clone_size: NA; j_call: TRBJ2-7; v_call: TRBV30; cdr3_nt: TGTGCCTGGGCCGGGACTAGCGGGAGGCGGCGGGAGCAGTACTTC; cdr3_aa: CAWAGTSGRRREQYF
d_call: TRBD1; clone_size: NA; j_call: TRBJ1-2; v_call: TRBV18; cdr3_nt: TGTGCCAGCTCACGACAGGGGGACTATGGCTACACCTTC; cdr3_aa: CASSRQGDYGYTF
d_call: NA; clone_size: NA; j_call: TRBJ1-2; v_call: TRBV4-1; cdr3_nt: TGCGCCAGCAGCCGCCCGGGACAAGGATACTATGGCTACACCTTC; cdr3_aa: CASSRPGQGYYGYTF
d_call: NA; clone_size: once; j_call: TRBJ1-2; v_call: TRBV19; cdr3_nt: TGTGCCAGTACCAATGGGCCAGGAACTAACTATGGCTACACCTTC; cdr3_aa: CASTNGPGTNYGYTF
d_call: NA; clone_size: NA; j_call: TRBJ2-3; v_call: TRBV29-1; cdr3_nt: TGCAGCGTTGGAGCACTCCGCACAGATACGCAGTATTTT; cdr3_aa: CSVGALRTDTQYF
d_call: TRBD2; clone_size: NA; j_call: TRBJ2-7; v_call: TRBV7-9; cdr3_nt: TGTGCCAGCACCCTTAGCGGGGGCGAGCAGTACTTC; cdr3_aa: CASTLSGGEQYF
d_call: TRBD2; clone_size: NA; j_call: TRBJ2-3; v_call: TRBV7-8; cdr3_nt: TGTGCCAGCAGCTTAGTCGGCGGGGGTAGCGATCTCTCGGCCCCGGATACGCAGTATTTT; cdr3_aa: CASSLVGGGSDLSAPDTQYF
d_call: NA; clone_size: NA; j_call: TRBJ2-1; v_call: TRBV18; cdr3_nt: TGTGCCAGCTCACCGGATACAGGGAGCTCCTACAATGAGCAGTTCTTC; cdr3_aa: CASSPDTGSSYNEQFF
d_call: TRBD1; clone_size: NA; j_call: TRBJ1-1; v_call: TRBV9; cdr3_nt: TGTGCCAGCAGCGTGGGTGGACAGGGGGGCACTGAAGCTTTCTTT; cdr3_aa: CASSVGGQGGTEAFF
d_call: NA; clone_size: NA; j_call: TRBJ1-2; v_call: TRBV3-1/TRBV3-2; cdr3_nt: TGTGCCAGCAGCCAGCGGGGGTATGGCTACACCTTC; cdr3_aa: CASSQRGYGYTF
d_call: NA; clone_size: NA; j_call: TRBJ2-7; v_call: TRBV30; cdr3_nt: TGTGCCTGGAGTGGCGGGGAACCCGGTCGATACGAGCAGTACTTC; cdr3_aa: CAWSGGEPGRYEQYF
d_call: TRBD2; clone_size: NA; j_call: TRBJ2-7; v_call: TRBV2; cdr3_nt: TGTGCCAGCAGTCCTAGACTAGCGGGAGCCCTAAACTCCTACGAGCAGTACTTC; cdr3_aa: CASSPRLAGALNSYEQYF
d_call: NA; clone_size: NA; j_call: TRBJ1-3; v_call: TRBV19; cdr3_nt: TGTGCCAGTAGTATAGTCAAGGGGCTCGGAAACACCATATATTTT; cdr3_aa: CASSIVKGLGNTIYF
d_call: NA; clone_size: NA; j_call: TRBJ1-4; v_call: TRBV12-5; cdr3_nt: TGTGCTAGTGGTTTGGTCCTCACAGGGCCTGGCGAAAAACTGTTTTTT; cdr3_aa: CASGLVLTGPGEKLFF
d_call: TRBD1; clone_size: NA; j_call: TRBJ1-6; v_call: TRBV9; cdr3_nt: TGTGCCAGCAGCGTAGAAGGGGACAGCGGGTCACCCCTCCACTTT; cdr3_aa: CASSVEGDSGSPLHF
d_call: TRBD2; clone_size: NA; j_call: TRBJ2-7; v_call: TRBV3-1/TRBV3-2; cdr3_nt: TGTGCCAGCAGCGCCCCGGGACTAGGGTCCTACGAGCAGTACTTC; cdr3_aa: CASSAPGLGSYEQYF
d_call: TRBD1; clone_size: NA; j_call: TRBJ1-2; v_call: TRBV11-3; cdr3_nt: TGTGCCAGCAGCTTAGATGAATCCTATTCAGGACAGGTCTATGGCTACACCTTC; cdr3_aa: CASSLDESYSGQVYGYTF
d_call: TRBD1; clone_size: NA; j_call: TRBJ2-7; v_call: TRBV30; cdr3_nt: TGTGCCTGGAGTCAGGACGCCAGGGGGCATAGGTACGAGCAGTACTTC; cdr3_aa: CAWSQDARGHRYEQYF
d_call: TRBD1; clone_size: NA; j_call: TRBJ1-1; v_call: TRBV18; cdr3_nt: TGTGCCAGCTCACCGATAACAGGGGTGGCTGAAGCTTTCTTT; cdr3_aa: CASSPITGVAEAFF
d_call: NA; clone_size: NA; j_call: TRBJ1-1; v_call: TRBV5-5; cdr3_nt: TGTGCCAGCAGCTTGTGGTCGACACGTTGGAACACTGAAGCTTTCTTT; cdr3_aa: CASSLWSTRWNTEAFF
d_call: NA; clone_size: NA; j_call: TRBJ2-6; v_call: TRBV7-2; cdr3_nt: TGTGCCAGCAGTACTGCTGGGGCCAACGTCCTGACTTTC; cdr3_aa: CASSTAGANVLTF
d_call: NA; clone_size: few; j_call: TRBJ1-6; v_call: TRBV7-8; cdr3_nt: TGTGCCAGCAGCTTAGGGCGGGGTAATTCACCCCTCCACTTT; cdr3_aa: CASSLGRGNSPLHF